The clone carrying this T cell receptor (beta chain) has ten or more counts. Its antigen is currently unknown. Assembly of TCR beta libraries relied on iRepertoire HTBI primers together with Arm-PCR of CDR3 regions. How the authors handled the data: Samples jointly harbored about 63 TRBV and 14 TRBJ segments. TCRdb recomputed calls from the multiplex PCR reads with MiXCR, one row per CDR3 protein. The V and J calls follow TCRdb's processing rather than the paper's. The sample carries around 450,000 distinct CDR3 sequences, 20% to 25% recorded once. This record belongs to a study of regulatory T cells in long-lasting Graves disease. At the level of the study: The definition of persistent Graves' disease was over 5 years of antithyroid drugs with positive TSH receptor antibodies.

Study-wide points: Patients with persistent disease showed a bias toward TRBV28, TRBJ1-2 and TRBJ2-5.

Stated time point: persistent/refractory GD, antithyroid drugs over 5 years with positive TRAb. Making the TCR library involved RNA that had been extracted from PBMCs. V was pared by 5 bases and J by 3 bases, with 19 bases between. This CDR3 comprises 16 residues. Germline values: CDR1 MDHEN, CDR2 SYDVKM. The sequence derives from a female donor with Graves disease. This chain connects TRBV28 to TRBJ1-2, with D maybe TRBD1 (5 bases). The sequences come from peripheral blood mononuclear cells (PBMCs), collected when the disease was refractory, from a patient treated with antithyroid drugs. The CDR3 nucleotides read TGTGCCAGCAGTGGAACGTACCGGGACCAACACTATGGCTACACCTTC. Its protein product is CASSGTYRDQHYGYTF.